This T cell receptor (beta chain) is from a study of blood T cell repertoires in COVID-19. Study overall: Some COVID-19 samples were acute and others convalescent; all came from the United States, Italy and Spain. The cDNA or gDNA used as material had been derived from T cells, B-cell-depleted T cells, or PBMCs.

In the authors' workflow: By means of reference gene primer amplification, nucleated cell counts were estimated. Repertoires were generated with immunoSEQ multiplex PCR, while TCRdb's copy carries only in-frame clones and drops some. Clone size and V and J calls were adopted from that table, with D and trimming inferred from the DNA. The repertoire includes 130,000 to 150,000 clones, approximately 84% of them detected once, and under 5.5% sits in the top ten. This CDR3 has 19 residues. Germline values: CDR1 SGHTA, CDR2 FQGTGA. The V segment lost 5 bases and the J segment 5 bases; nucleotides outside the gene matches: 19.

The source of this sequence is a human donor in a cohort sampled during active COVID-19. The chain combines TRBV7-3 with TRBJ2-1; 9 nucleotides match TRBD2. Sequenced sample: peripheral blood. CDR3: CASSPTLDWRGGGDNEQFF. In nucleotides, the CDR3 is TGTGCCAGCAGCCCCACCCTTGACTGGCGGGGGGGCGGCGACAATGAGCAGTTCTTC.